A single sample is the source of the 24 T cell receptor beta chains below, sequenced in a study of graft-versus-host responses after intestinal transplantation. The method was immunoSEQ multiplex PCR; TCRdb's version includes in-frame clones alone and lacks a portion of them. Altogether under 7,500 clones are present, 20% to 30% being singletons, with the ten largest covering approximately 4.9%. Sample: alloreactive CD4+ T cells from a mixed lymphocyte reaction culture, taken before intestinal transplant. Subset denoted: CFSE-low proliferating T cells sorted from roughly 6-day pre-transplant mixed lymphocyte reaction (GvH or HvG direction). Receptor source: a human patient who received an intestinal transplant.

Concerning this clone itself: The junction shows a germline mismatch at one end, possibly a read error. The chain employs TRBV29-1 and TRBJ2-1, with TRBD2 matching over 9 bases. Germline assignment: CDR1 SQVTM and CDR2 ANQGSEA. The CDR3 has 14 residues. CDR3: CSGGSGRGGNVQFF. In DNA form, the CDR3 reads TGCAGCGGTGGTAGCGGGAGAGGTGGCAATGTGCAGTTCTTC.

This clone was seen a few times. The CDR3 region is CASSRGGTSGRALRFF. CDR3 DNA: TGTGCCAGTAGTAGAGGAGGTACTAGCGGGAGGGCCCTTCGGTTCTTC. The V call is TRBV19, the J call TRBJ2-1; TRBD2 aligns across 13 bases. Germline V gene lookup returns CDR1 LNHDA and CDR2 SQIVND (reference sequence). This CDR3 is 16 amino acids long. The J segment lost 15 bases and the V segment lost 4 bases, leaving 15 bases of the junction unmatched.

This sequence joins TRBV5-1 and TRBJ2-7; D unresolved. The CDR3 totals 13 residues. V was trimmed by 4 bases and J by 4 bases, leaving 12 bases between them. Looked up from germline, CDR1 is SGHRS and CDR2 is YFSETQ. The CDR3 region has the DNA TGCGCCAGCAGCCTAGGCCCGAATTACGAGCAGTACTTC. This encodes CASSLGPNYEQYF.

The rearrangement joins TRBV5-1 to TRBJ1-5, with D perhaps matching TRBD1 (5 bases). The CDR3 consists of 13 residues. Looked up from germline, CDR1 is SGHRS and CDR2 is YFSETQ. Trimming cost V 3 bases and J 4 bases, with 8 bases left between them. CDR3 in amino acids: CASSWDRNQPQHF. CDR3 coding DNA: TGCGCCAGCAGCTGGGACCGGAATCAGCCCCAGCATTTT.

The rearrangement joins TRBV19 to TRBJ2-3, with D perhaps TRBD2 (6 bases). Germline loops: CDR1 LNHDA, CDR2 SQIVND (reference sequence). V dropped 10 bases and J dropped 0 bases, with 11 bases sitting between them. The CDR3 has 13 residues. This CDR3 reads CATVGTSTDTQYF. CDR3 nucleotides: TGTGCCACCGTAGGGACTAGCACAGATACGCAGTATTTT.

V is TRBV6-6 and J is TRBJ2-7, with D tentatively TRBD2 (6 bases). Trimming removed 4 bases at V and 1 base at J, with 14 bases between. Germline V CDR1 and CDR2: MNHNY, SVGAGI (reference sequence). The CDR3 has 15 amino acids. CDR3 DNA: TGTGCCAGCAGTTGGCTTGCGGAGGGATCCTACGAGCAGTACTTC. Protein sequence: CASSWLAEGSYEQYF.

To note about this clone: An end of the junction does not agree with germline; a read error may underlie this. The chain employs TRBV7-7 and TRBJ1-5; D gene unclear. CDR3 size: 13 residues. CDR1 and CDR2 from the germline V gene are SSHAT and FNYEAQ (reference sequence). The CDR3 spells CASSLTDDQPQHF. CDR3 nucleotides: TGTGCTAGCAGCTTAACAGACGATCAGCCCCAGCATTTT. Combining the CDR3 with reference TRBV7-7 and TRBJ1-5 gives the whole variable domain GAGVSQSPRYKVTKRGQDVTLRCDPISSHATLYWYQQALGQGPEFLTYFNYEAQPDKSGLPSDRFSAERPEGSISTLTIQRTEQRDSAMYRCASSLTDDQPQHFGDGTRLSIL.

This clone rates as medium-sized. The J gene is TRBJ1-1, the V gene TRBV27; tentatively, D is TRBD1 (6 bases). This CDR3 region has 13 residues. V was pared by 6 bases and J by 4 bases, with 12 bases between. Germline V lookup: CDR1 MNHEY, CDR2 SMNVEV (reference sequence). Here the CDR3 reads CASSSQGFTEAFF. As DNA, the CDR3 is TGTGCCAGCAGCTCACAGGGATTCACTGAAGCTTTCTTT.

The chain uses TRBV5-1 and TRBJ2-5, with TRBD1 matching 7 bases. The DNA matches TRBJ2-7 better at its end, which makes the J call doubtful. The CDR3 runs 15 residues. The germline V gene encodes CDR1 SGHRS and CDR2 YFSETQ. The CDR3 loop is CASSPKRGPHGEQYF. CDR3 nucleotide sequence: TGCGCCAGCAGCCCTAAAAGGGGGCCTCACGGCGAGCAGTACTTC.

The V and J genes are TRBV12-2 and TRBJ2-6; the table names TRBD1, a call not compared with the DNA. TRBV12-2 is annotated as a pseudogene. The CDR3 contains 18 residues. CDR3 protein: CASRDRALHTKSGQLLTF. The CDR3 coding sequence is TGTGCAAGTCGCGACAGAGCGCTCCACACAAAGTCGGGCCAACTCCTGACTTTC.

This clone was seen a few times. The chain is built from TRBV11-2 and TRBJ1-5; no clear D gene. From germline, CDR1 is SGHAT and CDR2 FQNNGV. This CDR3 has 17 residues. V was shortened by 1 base and J by 0 bases, with 13 bases between the two germline ends. As DNA, the CDR3 is TGTGCCAGCAGCTTAGCAGGACCGGGCCATAGCAATCAGCCCCAGCATTTT. Residues: CASSLAGPGHSNQPQHF. Full variable domain (remainder filled in from reference TRBV11-2 and TRBJ1-5): EAGVAQSPRYKIIEKRQSVAFWCNPISGHATLYWYQQILGQGPKLLIQFQNNGVVDDSQLPKDRFSAERLKGVDSTLKIQPAKLEDSAVYLCASSLAGPGHSNQPQHFGDGTRLSIL.

This clone has more than one count but fewer than ten. The chain uses TRBV7-9 and TRBJ2-1, with unresolved D. This CDR3 region has 11 residues. Trimming took off 3 bases at V and 8 bases at J, with 5 bases between the two ends. Germline values: CDR1 SEHNR, CDR2 FQNEAQ (reference sequence). The CDR3 protein is CASSFNDEQFF. The CDR3 nucleotides read TGTGCCAGCAGCTTTAACGATGAGCAGTTCTTC.

This clone rates as medium-sized (0.01 to 0.1%). The chain combines TRBV27 with TRBJ1-5; 7 bases fit TRBD1. The germline V gene has CDR1 MNHEY and CDR2 SMNVEV (reference sequence). This CDR3 comprises 15 residues. V dropped 6 bases and J dropped 0; count of bases not matched to a gene: 5. The CDR3: CASSRTGDSNQPQHF. The CDR3 DNA is TGTGCCAGCAGCCGGACAGGAGATAGCAATCAGCCCCAGCATTTT.

This clone occurred a few times. J is TRBJ2-1 and V is TRBV5-1; weak D call: TRBD1 (6 bases). Germline values: CDR1 SGHRS, CDR2 YFSETQ. V was clipped by 0 bases and J by 4 bases, with 8 bases between them. The CDR3 extends over 14 amino acids. CDR3 sequence (DNA): TGCGCCAGCAGCTTGGGACAGGCTTACAATGAGCAGTTCTTC. Translation gives CASSLGQAYNEQFF.

This clone was detected a few times. This chain joins TRBV7-9 and TRBJ1-1; D gene ambiguous. The CDR3 runs 14 residues. V lost 1 base and J lost 4, with 10 bases in between. Germline assignment: CDR1 SEHNR and CDR2 FQNEAQ (reference sequence). CDR3 nucleotide sequence: TGTGCCAGCAGCTTAGAAGTGGTGAGCACTGAAGCTTTCTTT. This codes for CASSLEVVSTEAFF.

Worth noting for this clone: A read error is possible here, since a much larger clone lies one base away. The same CDR3 arises from other DNA sequences in this sample as well. The chain links TRBV4-1 to TRBJ1-5; 9 bases line up with TRBD1. In germline, CDR1 is MGHRA, CDR2 YSYEKL. The CDR3 sequence is 15 residues long. The J segment lost 3 bases and the V segment lost 1 base, leaving 1 base of the junction unmatched. The CDR3, as DNA: TGCGCCAGCAGCCAAGGGACAGGGGACAATCAGCCCCAGCATTTT. Translating it yields CASSQGTGDNQPQHF.

This clone was seen more than once but under ten times. J is TRBJ1-5 and V is TRBV29-1, with unresolved D. The CDR3 extends over 13 amino acids. Per the germline V gene, CDR1 is SQVTM and CDR2 is ANQGSEA. V lost 6 bases to trimming and J lost 7 bases, with 16 bases between them. The CDR3 loop is CSVMAQAGQPQHF. CDR3 coding DNA: TGCAGCGTGATGGCCCAGGCGGGGCAGCCCCAGCATTTT.

By share, this clone ranks as large (0.1 to 1%). Different DNA sequences within this sample yield the same CDR3. The chain uses TRBV28 and TRBJ1-3; no reliable D call. There are 14 residues in the CDR3. The germline V and J ends were trimmed by 3 bases and 16 bases, with 22 bases remaining between them. CDR1 is MDHEN, CDR2 SYDVKM, per germline. The CDR3 here is CASSLANPGLRLYF. The CDR3 coding sequence is TGTGCCAGCAGTTTGGCGAATCCGGGTTTGAGATTGTATTTT.

Only a few counts were recorded for this clone. The chain is built from TRBV28 and TRBJ1-5; 7 bases are a match to TRBD1. The length of the CDR3 is 15 residues. Germline V gives CDR1 MDHEN, CDR2 SYDVKM. After removal of 4 bases from V and 4 bases from J, the junction contained 7 bases not matched to a gene. CDR3 protein: CASSSEGAGNQPQHF. In nucleotides, the CDR3 is TGTGCCAGCAGTTCAGAGGGGGCTGGAAATCAGCCCCAGCATTTT.

The J gene is TRBJ1-5, the V gene TRBV30, with 7 bases identical to TRBD1. There are 13 residues in the CDR3. The V and J ends lost 4 bases and 4 bases, in that order; junction bases with no gene match: 4. The V gene's germline CDR1 is GTSNPN and CDR2 SVGIG (reference sequence). The CDR3 reads CAWMQGENQPQHF. CDR3 DNA sequence: TGTGCCTGGATGCAGGGGGAAAATCAGCCCCAGCATTTT.

This clone ranks as medium-sized. This sequence joins TRBV5-1 and TRBJ1-1; tentatively, D is TRBD1 (5 bases). The V end lost 1 base, the J end lost 2 bases, and 12 bases lay between the germline ends. The CDR3 is 15 residues long. Per germline, CDR1 SGHRS and CDR2 YFSETQ. DNA for the CDR3: TGCGCCAGCAGCTTGTTCGGCGGGGACAACACTGAAGCTTTCTTT. It codes for CASSLFGGDNTEAFF.

The rearrangement uses TRBV6-1 and TRBJ2-2, with D possibly matching TRBD1 (8 bases). The CDR3 sequence is 14 residues long. Germline CDR1 MNHNS, CDR2 SASEGT. V lost 7 bases and J 4 bases, leaving 13 bases between the germline ends. In nucleotides, the CDR3 is TGTGCCAGCAAACAGGGGGGGAGCACCGGGGAGCTGTTTTTT. Translated, it gives CASKQGGSTGELFF.

This sequence joins TRBV7-9 and TRBJ1-6; D gene unclear. Trimming took off 3 bases at V and 7 bases at J, with 13 bases between the two ends. The CDR3 runs 15 residues. Germline assignment: CDR1 SEHNR and CDR2 FQNEAQ (reference sequence). In DNA form, the CDR3 reads TGTGCCAGCAGCTTCGGGTCCTATTCCAATTCACCCCTCCACTTT. This translates into CASSFGSYSNSPLHF. Supplemented by reference TRBV7-9 and TRBJ1-6, the full variable domain reads DTGVSQNPRHKITKRGQNVTFRCDPISEHNRLYWYRQTLGQGPEFLTYFQNEAQLEKSRLLSDRFSAERPKGSFSTLEIQRTEQGDSAMYLCASSFGSYSNSPLHFGNGTRLTVT.

This clone was seen only once. This chain joins TRBV25-1 and TRBJ1-1, with a weak D call TRBD1 (5 bases). The CDR3 is made up of 13 amino acids. V lost 3 bases and J lost 10, with 15 bases in between. CDR1 is MGHDK, CDR2 SYGVNS, per germline. The CDR3 DNA reads TGTGCCAGCAGTGAGGGGGGGTTGAGGCTAGCTTTCTTT. Its translation: CASSEGGLRLAFF.